One and the same sample provided the 27 T cell receptor beta chains below, sequenced in a study of cytomegalovirus exposure and HLA in healthy donors. Generated by immunoSEQ multiplex PCR, the TCRdb table keeps only in-frame clones and is missing some. The repertoire holds some 130,000 clones, with 85% to 90% as singletons. The sample taken for sequencing was PBMCs. These receptor sequences come from a woman in her late teens or twenties in good health and CMV-seronegative.

The CDR3: CASSPFQSLLAGAPVTQYF. CDR3 DNA: TGTGCCAGCAGCCCCTTCCAATCCCTACTAGCGGGAGCGCCGGTTACGCAGTATTTT. This sequence joins TRBV7-2 and TRBJ2-3, with TRBD2 matching over 11 bases. After removal of 5 bases from V and 8 bases from J, the junction contained 21 bases not matched to a gene. Germline loops: CDR1 SGHTA, CDR2 FQGNSA. There are 19 residues in the CDR3.

This chain uses TRBV4-1 with TRBJ1-1, with a possible D match to TRBD1 (6 bases). With 5 bases removed from V and 1 base from J, the gap between germline ends came to 11 bases. The V gene's germline CDR1 is MGHRA and CDR2 YSYEKL. CDR3 length: 14 residues. CDR3 nucleotide sequence: TGCGCCAGCAGCAACGACAGGACGAACACTGAAGCTTTCTTT. This gives the protein CASSNDRTNTEAFF.

In this sample, this clone turned up a few times. The rearrangement joins TRBV29-1 to TRBJ2-1, with D possibly TRBD2 on 5 matching bases. Between the trimmed V and J ends, which lost 6 bases and 7 bases, there was a span of 10 bases. The CDR3 sequence is 11 residues long. Germline loops: CDR1 SQVTM, CDR2 ANQGSEA. CDR3 in amino acids: CSVARRNEQFF. The CDR3, as DNA: TGCAGCGTGGCAAGGAGGAATGAGCAGTTCTTC.

The chain uses TRBV5-5 and TRBJ1-2; D might be TRBD1 (5 bases). Trimming stripped 0 bases from V and 1 base from J, with 10 bases between. The length of the CDR3 is 15 residues. The germline gives CDR1 SGHKS, CDR2 YYEKEE (reference sequence). CDR3 sequence: CASSLVLDSNYGYTF. CDR3 DNA: TGTGCCAGCAGCTTGGTTCTTGACAGTAACTATGGCTACACCTTC.

The chain uses TRBV4-1 and TRBJ1-5; TRBD1 might be the D (6 bases). Germline lookup yields CDR1 MGHRA and CDR2 YSYEKL. The CDR3 length is 16 residues. Trimming removed 0 bases at V and 4 bases at J, with 13 bases between. This CDR3 reads CASSQDWGQANQPQHF. DNA of the CDR3: TGCGCCAGCAGCCAAGACTGGGGGCAGGCGAATCAGCCCCAGCATTTT.

The rearrangement joins TRBV10-3 to TRBJ1-2; 7 positions match TRBD1. The germline CDR1 and CDR2 sequences are ENHRY and SYGVKD. This CDR3 comprises 15 residues. V shed 0 bases, J shed 5 bases, and the junction held 6 bases outside the gene matches. CDR3 sequence: CAISESSGTAYGYTF. Here the CDR3 DNA reads TGTGCCATCAGTGAGTCGTCGGGGACAGCTTATGGCTACACCTTC.

V usage is TRBV5-4 and J usage is TRBJ1-2; weak D call: TRBD1 (6 bases). Germline-derived CDR1 and CDR2 are SGHNT and YYREEE (reference sequence). Deletions cut 0 bases from V and 5 bases from J, with 14 bases between. This CDR3 spans 15 amino acids. CDR3 sequence (DNA): TGTGCCAGCAGCTTGGAGGGGGGGCGCAGTTATGGCTACACCTTC. Its protein product is CASSLEGGRSYGYTF.

This chain joins TRBV10-2 and TRBJ2-1; TRBD2 agrees at 11 bases. The CDR3 is 15 residues long. Trimming at V came to 3 bases and at J to 11 bases, leaving 9 bases not matched to a gene. CDR1 is WSHSY and CDR2 is SAAADI in the germline V gene. The CDR3: CASSDPSGGTSKQFF. The CDR3 DNA follows: TGCGCCAGCAGTGACCCTAGCGGGGGGACTAGTAAGCAGTTCTTC.

This sequence joins TRBV4-1 and TRBJ2-1, with a possible D match to TRBD2 (6 bases). Germline CDR1 is MGHRA and CDR2 is YSYEKL. The CDR3 spans 15 residues. The V end was cut by 5 bases, the J end by 2 bases, with 13 bases between. The DNA of the CDR3 is TGCGCCAGCAGCTACGTAGCGGATACCTACAATGAGCAGTTCTTC. It translates to CASSYVADTYNEQFF.

This clone was seen a few times. The chain has TRBV18 and TRBJ2-6; tentatively, D is TRBD2 (6 bases). Trimming left V 3 bases short and J 6 bases short, with 12 bases between. The germline V gene has CDR1 KGHSH and CDR2 LQKENI. The CDR3 is made up of 15 amino acids. The CDR3 nucleotides are TGTGCCAGCTCACCGGGACTGGTAGTGGCCAACGTCCTGACTTTC. This gives the protein CASSPGLVVANVLTF. The entire variable domain, with the rest obtained from reference TRBV18 and TRBJ2-6, is as follows: NAGVMQNPRHLVRRRGQEARLRCSPMKGHSHVYWYRQLPEEGLKFMVYLQKENIIDESGMPKERFSAEFPKEGPSILRIQQVVRGDSAAYFCASSPGLVVANVLTFGAGSRLTVL.

The V gene is TRBV6-5, the J gene TRBJ1-5; no firm D call. The CDR3 has 14 amino acids. CDR1 is MNHEY, CDR2 SVGAGI, per germline. With 2 bases removed from V and 7 bases from J, the gap between germline ends came to 12 bases. The CDR3 spells CASSYRTGLQPQHF. As DNA, the CDR3 is TGTGCCAGCAGTTACAGGACTGGACTACAGCCCCAGCATTTT.

This clone was picked up one time. The chain has TRBV19 and TRBJ2-3, with TRBD1 matching over 9 bases. Germline trimming cut 5 bases from V and 4 bases from J; bases unmatched to any gene: 7. The CDR3 sequence is 15 residues long. Germline V CDR1 and CDR2: LNHDA, SQIVND (reference sequence). This CDR3 is CASSHRDRVPDTQYF. In nucleotides, the CDR3 is TGTGCCAGTAGTCACCGGGACAGGGTCCCAGATACGCAGTATTTT.

This clone has only a few counts. The rearrangement joins TRBV18 to TRBJ1-5; D not resolved. The ends were cut back, 0 bases at V and 7 bases at J, with 7 bases in the middle. The CDR3 is 13 residues long. Germline loops: CDR1 KGHSH, CDR2 LQKENI. The CDR3: CASSPPSSQPQHF. CDR3 in DNA: TGTGCCAGCTCACCACCGAGTAGCCAGCCCCAGCATTTT. Supplemented by reference TRBV18 and TRBJ1-5, the full variable domain reads NAGVMQNPRHLVRRRGQEARLRCSPMKGHSHVYWYRQLPEEGLKFMVYLQKENIIDESGMPKERFSAEFPKEGPSILRIQQVVRGDSAAYFCASSPPSSQPQHFGDGTRLSIL.

The rearrangement links TRBV18 to TRBJ2-3; the D is unclear. Germline V gene lookup returns CDR1 KGHSH and CDR2 LQKENI. Trimming removed 3 bases from V and 2 bases from J, with 12 bases in between. The CDR3 has 15 amino acids. DNA of the CDR3: TGTGCCAGCTCACCTCCCGCGGAACACACAGATACGCAGTATTTT. Its protein product is CASSPPAEHTDTQYF.

The V and J genes are TRBV9 and TRBJ2-5, with 8 positions matching TRBD1. Per germline, CDR1 SGDLS and CDR2 YYNGEE. The CDR3 covers 15 residues. V was pared by 2 bases and J by 3 bases, with 6 bases of the junction left unmatched. The CDR3 sequence is CASSVDGTGEETQYF. The CDR3 DNA sequence: TGTGCCAGCAGCGTGGACGGGACAGGAGAAGAGACCCAGTACTTC.

The chain has TRBV5-1 and TRBJ2-4, with TRBD2 as a possible D gene (5 bases). The CDR3 length is 14 residues. Looked up from germline, CDR1 is SGHRS and CDR2 is YFSETQ. V shed 0 bases and J shed 8 bases, with 12 bases lying between them. DNA of the CDR3: TGCGCCAGCAGCTTGGACGTCGGGCGGGACATTCAGTACTTC. It encodes CASSLDVGRDIQYF.

This clone was recorded once. The CDR3 loop reads CASTNPGTGLYEQYF. CDR3 sequence (DNA): TGTGCCAGCACCAACCCCGGGACAGGCCTCTACGAGCAGTACTTC. This chain uses TRBV18 with TRBJ2-7, with 8 bases aligning to TRBD1. The trim removed 8 bases at V and 3 bases at J, leaving 12 bases unmatched. This CDR3 contains 15 residues. Per the germline V gene, CDR1 is KGHSH and CDR2 is LQKENI.

J is TRBJ2-6 and V is TRBV19; D is perhaps TRBD1 (6 bases). V gave up 5 bases and J gave up 4 bases, with 18 bases separating them. The CDR3 sequence is 17 residues long. Germline loops: CDR1 LNHDA, CDR2 SQIVND (reference sequence). CDR3 residues: CASSVWARGTGANVLTF. CDR3 DNA: TGTGCCAGTAGTGTCTGGGCCAGGGGTACAGGGGCCAACGTCCTGACTTTC.

J is TRBJ1-2 and V is TRBV15; no firm D call. The CDR3 contains 13 residues. Trimming took 0 bases from V and 5 from J, leaving 7 bases between them. Germline CDR1 and CDR2: LNHNV and YYDKDF (reference sequence). The CDR3, as DNA: TGTGCCACCAGCAGAGATGAGGGATATGGCTACACCTTC. This translates into CATSRDEGYGYTF.

The chain has TRBV5-6 and TRBJ1-2, with unresolved D. This CDR3 spans 14 amino acids. Germline values: CDR1 SGHDT, CDR2 YYEEEE. The ends were cut back, 0 bases at V and 4 bases at J, with 10 bases in the middle. In nucleotides, the CDR3 is TGTGCCAGCAGCTTGGCCGCAGATCCCTATGGCTACACCTTC. Amino acid sequence: CASSLAADPYGYTF.

This clone was counted between two and nine times. This chain connects TRBV5-8 to TRBJ1-1; D may be TRBD1 (5 bases). Deletions cut 6 bases from V and 5 bases from J, with 20 bases between. Germline V gene lookup returns CDR1 SGHTS and CDR2 YDEGEE. The CDR3 length is 15 residues. This CDR3 is CASTSWGRIRTEAFF. The CDR3 coding sequence is TGTGCCAGCACCAGCTGGGGCAGAATTAGAACTGAAGCTTTCTTT.

This chain joins TRBV6-5 and TRBJ2-7, with 11 positions matching TRBD1. The CDR3 totals 15 residues. The germline V gene encodes CDR1 MNHEY and CDR2 SVGAGI. The V segment lost 4 bases and the J segment 0 bases; nucleotides outside the gene matches: 2. CDR3 sequence: CASSLGTGGSYEQYF. The CDR3 coding sequence is TGTGCCAGCAGTTTGGGGACAGGGGGCTCCTACGAGCAGTACTTC.

The rearrangement joins TRBV29-1 to TRBJ1-2, with 8 nucleotides matching TRBD1. The CDR3 spans 15 residues. CDR1 is SQVTM and CDR2 is ANQGSEA in the germline V gene. Trimming at V came to 0 bases and at J to 4 bases, leaving 7 bases not matched to a gene. The CDR3 sequence is CSVEERQGSLYGYTF. CDR3 DNA: TGCAGCGTTGAAGAGAGACAGGGGTCTCTCTATGGCTACACCTTC.

This chain connects TRBV27 to TRBJ2-7; TRBD1 matches at 7 bases. The junction had 4 bases not matched to a gene; V was cut back by 5 bases and J by 0 bases. CDR1 and CDR2 from the germline V gene are MNHEY and SMNVEV (reference sequence). This CDR3 is 14 amino acids long. CDR3: CASSQQGTSYEQYF. DNA of the CDR3: TGTGCCAGCAGTCAACAGGGGACCTCCTACGAGCAGTACTTC.

The chain couples TRBV9 to TRBJ2-7; 9 positions match TRBD1. After removal of 2 bases from V and 3 bases from J, the junction contained 6 bases not matched to a gene. The germline V gene encodes CDR1 SGDLS and CDR2 YYNGEE. There are 15 residues in the CDR3. CDR3 protein: CASSVSTGGSYEQYF. The DNA of the CDR3 is TGTGCCAGCAGCGTTTCGACAGGGGGGAGCTACGAGCAGTACTTC.

The chain joins TRBV9 to TRBJ2-5, with 7 positions matching TRBD1. The CDR3 runs to 13 residues. Germline V gene sequence: CDR1 SGDLS, CDR2 YYNGEE. V was clipped by 5 bases and J by 4 bases; unmatched bases: 5. The CDR3 region is CASSYTGVETQYF. In DNA, the CDR3 is TGTGCCAGCAGTTATACAGGGGTAGAGACCCAGTACTTC.

This chain connects TRBV5-4 to TRBJ2-5, with a weak D call TRBD2 (5 bases). Trimming took off 0 bases at V and 4 bases at J, with 7 bases between the two ends. There are 13 residues in the CDR3. Looked up from germline, CDR1 is SGHNT and CDR2 is YYREEE (reference sequence). CDR3 DNA sequence: TGTGCCAGCAGCTTGGCACGGGGAGAGACCCAGTACTTC. Encoded protein: CASSLARGETQYF.